This T cell receptor beta chain was captured in a study of vaccination and CD4 T cells after COVID-19. Across the study: Nasal swab PCR detected SARS-CoV-2 in convalescent patients; under 10 had mild disease, one severe.

Turning to this clonotype: The antigen remains unidentified.

Researchers used the Oncomine TCR Beta short-read assay to sequence DNA from cultured CD4+ T cells. TCRdb independently ran MiXCR on the PCR reads; one entry per CDR3 protein. The data contain about 16,000 distinct CDR3 sequences, almost 50% of them seen just once; the ten biggest clones take up more than 25%. Germline CDR1 reads SGHAT; CDR2 reads FQNNGV. V dropped 3 bases and J dropped 3 bases, with 16 bases sitting between them. CDR3 length equals 16 residues. Treatment noted: approximately 9-day PBMC culture with coronavirus spike peptide pools or control peptides (ViraFEST assay). This receptor was taken from a human donor with COVID-19. The V call is TRBV11-2, the J call TRBJ2-3; weak D call: TRBD1 (6 bases). The specimen was cultured CD4+ T cells from blood, collected after SARS-CoV-2 vaccination. CDR3 DNA sequence: TGTGCCAGCAGCTTCACAGGGAGCAAGCGGACAGATACGCAGTATTTT. Residues: CASSFTGSKRTDTQYF. The variable domain in full, completed from reference TRBV11-2 and TRBJ2-3, reads EAGVAQSPRYKIIEKRQSVAFWCNPISGHATLYWYQQILGQGPKLLIQFQNNGVVDDSQLPKDRFSAERLKGVDSTLKIQPAKLEDSAVYLCASSFTGSKRTDTQYFGPGTRLTVL.